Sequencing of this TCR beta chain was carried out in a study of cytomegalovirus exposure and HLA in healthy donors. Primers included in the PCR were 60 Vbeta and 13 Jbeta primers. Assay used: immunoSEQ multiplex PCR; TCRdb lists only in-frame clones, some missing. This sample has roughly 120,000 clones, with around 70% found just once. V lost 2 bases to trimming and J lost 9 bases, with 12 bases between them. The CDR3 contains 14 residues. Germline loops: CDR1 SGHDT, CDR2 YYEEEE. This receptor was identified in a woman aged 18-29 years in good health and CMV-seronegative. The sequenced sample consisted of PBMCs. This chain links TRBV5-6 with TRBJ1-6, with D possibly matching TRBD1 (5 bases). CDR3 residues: CASSFGGGGSPLHF. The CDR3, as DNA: TGTGCCAGCAGCTTCGGGGGGGGAGGTTCACCCCTCCACTTT.